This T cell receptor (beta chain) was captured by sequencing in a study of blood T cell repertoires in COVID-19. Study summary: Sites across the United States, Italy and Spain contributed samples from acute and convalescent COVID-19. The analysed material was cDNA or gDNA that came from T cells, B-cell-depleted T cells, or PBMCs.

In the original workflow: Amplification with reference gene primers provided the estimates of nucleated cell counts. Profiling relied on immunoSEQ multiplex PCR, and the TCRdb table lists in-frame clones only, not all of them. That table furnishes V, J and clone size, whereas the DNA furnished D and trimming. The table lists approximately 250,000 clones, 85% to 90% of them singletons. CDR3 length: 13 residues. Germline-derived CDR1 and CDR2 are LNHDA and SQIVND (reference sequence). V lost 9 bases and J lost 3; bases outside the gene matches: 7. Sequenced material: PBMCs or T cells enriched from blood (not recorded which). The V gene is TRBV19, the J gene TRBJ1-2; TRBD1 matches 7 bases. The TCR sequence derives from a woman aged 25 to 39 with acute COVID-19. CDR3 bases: TGTGCCAGCCTGAGACAGGGTGACTATGGCTACACCTTC. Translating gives CASLRQGDYGYTF. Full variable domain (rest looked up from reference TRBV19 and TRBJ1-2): DGGITQSPKYLFRKEGQNVTLSCEQNLNHDAMYWYRQDPGQGLRLIYYSQIVNDFQKGDIAEGYSVSREKKESFPLTVTSAQKNPTAFYLCASLRQGDYGYTFGSGTRLTVV.